This entry features one T cell receptor (beta chain) sequence. Its antigen is unidentified. The CDR3 runs 18 residues. Germline CDR1 is LNHDA and CDR2 is SQIVND (reference sequence). Losses at the gene ends were 5 bases for V and 0 bases for J; bases not matched to a gene: 6. The sample comes from a study of T cell responses to AZD1222 COVID-19 vaccine. The study's findings and limits: Within unmutated variant regions lay the reported targets of nearly half of spike-specific TCRs. There were repertoire samples only from the period after the peak T cell response. Vaccine-associated CD4 TCRs spanned spike, dominant at 160-218 and 743-854.

Some second doses came at about 4 weeks and others at about 12 weeks; these were pooled. The method was immunoSEQ multiplex PCR; TCRdb's version includes in-frame clones alone and lacks a portion of them. The table records approximately 200,000 clones, about 89% of them present only once. J is TRBJ2-6 and V is TRBV19; 11 nucleotides agree with TRBD1. The material sequenced was peripheral blood, taken 28 days after the second AZD1222 dose. The source of this sequence is an adult who received the AZD1222 COVID-19 vaccine. The CDR3 loop is CASSRTGGGSSGANVLTF. CDR3 sequence (DNA): TGTGCCAGTAGTCGGACAGGGGGCGGGAGCTCTGGGGCCAACGTCCTGACTTTC.